This T cell receptor (beta chain) was recovered during a study of human T cells and chemical hapten exposure (dated by TCRdb to 2020 to 2022). Some background on the complete study: Libraries were pooled for sequencing, and variation in per-sample TCR yields was attributed mainly to small differences in library volumes within the pool. This study followed changes in the peripheral blood TCR repertoire in vivo during primary and secondary sensitization of alopecia patients to the hapten diphenylcyclopropenone (DPC). Both TCR alpha and TCR beta chains were sequenced from each blood RNA sample. Beyond this particular receptor, the publication reports: Repeated subsampling changed both the strength of the expansion versus patch-test correlation and the threshold at which that correlation became significant. The number of TCRs above 1 in 1000 frequency did not change with DPC sensitization; there was no evidence of global repertoire structure alterations.

The V end loses 1 base and the J end loses 4 bases, and a stretch of 14 bases separates them. CDR1 and CDR2 are drawn from the germline V gene (reference sequence): DFQATT, SNEGSKA. The CDR3 runs 14 amino acids, cysteine and phenylalanine included. Only the CDR3 part of the read is kept: 42 bases, read in frame from the first base. Read against the paper, the sample's time point label means: healthy volunteer bleed at 6 weeks. Total RNA was extracted from unfractionated whole blood collected in Tempus Blood RNA tubes. About 5 healthy volunteers acted as controls for TCR sequencing and had blood drawn at day 0, 2 weeks and 6 weeks. This clonotype was counted only a few times. What this receptor recognizes is not known. The input lacks base qualities; no much larger clone sits a single base away. The library relied on RACE. The reads were generated on a NextSeq 500. Library preparation attached unique molecular identifiers to individual cDNA molecules for quantitative, reproducible TCR counting. Under the source paper's analysis protocol: A median of around 96,000 TCRs per sample was observed, with a range of roughly 23,224 to 750,000. The Decombinator software suite was used to annotate V, J and CDR3 in the TCR reads. Every sample was subsampled to the same number of TCRs (28,000) for the PS versus PT1 abundance plots. Expanded TCRs were defined as absent before sensitization and observed at least eight times at the 2-week time point. TCRdb itself trimmed the public reads at Q25 with fastp, ran MiXCR and retained productive beta chains. Each entry merges the rows of one CDR3 protein and shows their most common DNA and genes. TCRdb assigned the V and J calls; the authors' analysis was not used. Here the sample has 65,000 or so distinct CDR3 sequences; around 6.1% occur a single time. 3% to 3.5% of the sample is held by the ten biggest clonotypes.

Material: whole blood. In this chain, TRBV20-1 is recombined with TRBJ2-7; matching of 5 bases hints at TRBD1 as the D gene. The sequence was collected from a female donor in good health. Some clones in this sample may be carry-over from other donors' samples. The nucleotides read TGCAGTGCTAGAGTGGGGCGTGGTTTTTACGAGCAGTACTTC. Its protein is CSARVGRGFYEQYF.